These T cell receptor beta chains were read from a single sample in a study of blood T cell repertoires in COVID-19. Produced via immunoSEQ multiplex PCR; TCRdb's table is partial and in-frame only. The sample holds a few hundred thousand clones; approximately 87% are singletons and the top ten take 10%. The sample taken for sequencing was PBMCs or T cells enriched from blood (not recorded which). The receptors come from a woman aged 50 to 60 who had recovered from COVID-19. The CDR3 runs from the conserved cysteine through the conserved F or W. A D gene is named only where the DNA matches it firmly. Clone size, where shown, is once, few, many, or a class for clones that have expanded.

V gene: TRBV19; clone size: few; D gene: -; J gene: TRBJ1-1; CDR3 protein: CASSINSNTEAFF; CDR3 DNA: TGTGCCAGTAGTATCAACTCGAACACTGAAGCTTTCTTT
V gene: TRBV28; clone size: -; D gene: TRBD1; J gene: TRBJ1-2; CDR3 protein: CASSLSGGQGAPYGYTF; CDR3 DNA: TGTGCCAGCAGTTTATCGGGGGGACAGGGAGCTCCCTATGGCTACACCTTC
V gene: TRBV6-5; clone size: -; D gene: -; J gene: TRBJ1-6; CDR3 protein: CASTRDTLGNSPLHF; CDR3 DNA: TGTGCCAGCACCCGAGACACCCTTGGAAATTCACCCCTCCACTTT
V gene: TRBV7-2; clone size: -; D gene: -; J gene: TRBJ1-2; CDR3 protein: CASSLDFFYGYTF; CDR3 DNA: TGTGCCAGCAGCTTGGACTTTTTCTATGGCTACACCTTC
V gene: TRBV11-2; clone size: -; D gene: -; J gene: TRBJ2-3; CDR3 protein: CASSLGHSTDTQYF; CDR3 DNA: TGTGCCAGCAGCTTGGGGCACAGCACAGATACGCAGTATTTT
V gene: TRBV5-8; clone size: once; D gene: TRBD2; J gene: TRBJ2-3; CDR3 protein: CASSFRGGTDTQYF; CDR3 DNA: TGTGCCAGCAGCTTCCGGGGGGGAACAGATACGCAGTATTTT
V gene: TRBV19; clone size: few; D gene: TRBD1; J gene: TRBJ1-3; CDR3 protein: CASSGNRGLGNTIYF; CDR3 DNA: TGTGCCAGTAGTGGAAACAGGGGGCTCGGAAACACCATATATTTT
V gene: TRBV5-1; clone size: -; D gene: TRBD1; J gene: TRBJ1-2; CDR3 protein: CASSLDRGNYGYTF; CDR3 DNA: TGCGCCAGCAGCTTGGACAGGGGGAACTATGGCTACACCTTC
V gene: TRBV7-2; clone size: -; D gene: TRBD1; J gene: TRBJ2-2; CDR3 protein: CASSLTGGSTGELFF; CDR3 DNA: TGTGCCAGCAGCCTCACAGGGGGCTCCACCGGGGAGCTGTTTTTT
V gene: TRBV27; clone size: -; D gene: -; J gene: TRBJ1-1; CDR3 protein: CASSLAPRPGTEAFF; CDR3 DNA: TGTGCCAGCAGTTTAGCCCCTCGACCGGGCACTGAAGCTTTCTTT
V gene: TRBV7-8; clone size: -; D gene: -; J gene: TRBJ2-5; CDR3 protein: CASSRPARGETQYF; CDR3 DNA: TGTGCCAGCAGCCGACCTGCTCGGGGAGAGACCCAGTACTTC
V gene: TRBV27; clone size: -; D gene: TRBD2; J gene: TRBJ2-2; CDR3 protein: CASRTGGDTGELFF; CDR3 DNA: TGTGCCAGCCGCACGGGGGGGGACACCGGGGAGCTGTTTTTT
V gene: TRBV30; clone size: -; D gene: TRBD1; J gene: TRBJ1-6; CDR3 protein: CAWSGKGQGFNNSPLHF; CDR3 DNA: TGTGCCTGGAGCGGAAAAGGACAGGGATTTAATAATTCACCCCTCCACTTT
V gene: TRBV2; clone size: -; D gene: -; J gene: TRBJ1-5; CDR3 protein: CASSAYQGSNQPQHF; CDR3 DNA: TGTGCCAGCAGCGCATATCAGGGTAGCAATCAGCCCCAGCATTTT
V gene: TRBV6-2/TRBV6-3; clone size: -; D gene: -; J gene: TRBJ2-5; CDR3 protein: CASSRSGQLKTQYF; CDR3 DNA: TGTGCCAGCAGTCGCTCCGGACAGTTGAAGACCCAGTACTTC